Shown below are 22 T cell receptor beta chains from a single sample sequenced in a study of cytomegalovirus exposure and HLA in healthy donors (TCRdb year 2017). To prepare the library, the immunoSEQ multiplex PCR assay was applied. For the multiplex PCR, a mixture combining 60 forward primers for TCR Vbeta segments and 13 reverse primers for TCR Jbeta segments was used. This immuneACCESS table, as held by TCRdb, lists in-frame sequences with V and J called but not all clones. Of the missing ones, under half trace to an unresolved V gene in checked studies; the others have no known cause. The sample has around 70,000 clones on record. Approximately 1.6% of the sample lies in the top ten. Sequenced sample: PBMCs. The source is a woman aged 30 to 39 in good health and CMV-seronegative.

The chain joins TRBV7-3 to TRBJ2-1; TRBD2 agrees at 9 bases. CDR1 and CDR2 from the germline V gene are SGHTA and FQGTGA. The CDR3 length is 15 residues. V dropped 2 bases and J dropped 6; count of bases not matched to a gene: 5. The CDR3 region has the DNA TGTGCCAGCAGCTTAGAGGGCGGGAGGGCCAATGAGCAGTTCTTC. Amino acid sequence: CASSLEGGRANEQFF.

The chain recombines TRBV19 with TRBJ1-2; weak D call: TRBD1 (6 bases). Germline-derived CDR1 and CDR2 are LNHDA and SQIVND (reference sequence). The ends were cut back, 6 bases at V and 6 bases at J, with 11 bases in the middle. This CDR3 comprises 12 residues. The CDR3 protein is CASRGHIDGYTF. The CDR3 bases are TGTGCCAGTAGGGGACATATCGATGGCTACACCTTC.

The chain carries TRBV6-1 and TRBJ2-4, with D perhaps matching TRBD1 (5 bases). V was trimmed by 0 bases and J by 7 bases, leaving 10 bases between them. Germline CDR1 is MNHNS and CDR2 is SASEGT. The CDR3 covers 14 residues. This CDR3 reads CASSEAGDWNIQYF. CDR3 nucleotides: TGTGCCAGCAGTGAAGCAGGGGATTGGAACATTCAGTACTTC.

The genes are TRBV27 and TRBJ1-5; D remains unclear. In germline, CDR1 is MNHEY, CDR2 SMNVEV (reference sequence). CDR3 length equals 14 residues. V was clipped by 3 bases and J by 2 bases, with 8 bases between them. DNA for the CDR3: TGTGCCAGCAGTTTCACCGGGGGCAATCAGCCCCAGCATTTT. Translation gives CASSFTGGNQPQHF.

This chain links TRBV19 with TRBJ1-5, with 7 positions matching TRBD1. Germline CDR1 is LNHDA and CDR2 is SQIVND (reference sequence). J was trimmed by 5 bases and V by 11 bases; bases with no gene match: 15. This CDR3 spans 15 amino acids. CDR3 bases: TGTGCCTGTACCGAAATACAGGGGTTGGATCAGCCCCAGCATTTT. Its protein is CACTEIQGLDQPQHF.

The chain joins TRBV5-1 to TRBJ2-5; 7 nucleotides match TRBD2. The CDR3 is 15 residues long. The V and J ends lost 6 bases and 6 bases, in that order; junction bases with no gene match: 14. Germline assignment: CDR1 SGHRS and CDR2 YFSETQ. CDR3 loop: CASTREGGTLKTQYF. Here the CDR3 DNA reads TGCGCCAGCACCAGGGAGGGCGGGACGCTAAAGACCCAGTACTTC.

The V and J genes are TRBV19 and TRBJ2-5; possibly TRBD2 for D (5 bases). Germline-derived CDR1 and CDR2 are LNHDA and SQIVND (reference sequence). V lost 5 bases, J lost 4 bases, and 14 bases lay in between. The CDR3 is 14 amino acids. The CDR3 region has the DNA TGTGCCAGTAGTGAGGGAGACCAGAGAGAGACCCAGTACTTC. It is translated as CASSEGDQRETQYF.

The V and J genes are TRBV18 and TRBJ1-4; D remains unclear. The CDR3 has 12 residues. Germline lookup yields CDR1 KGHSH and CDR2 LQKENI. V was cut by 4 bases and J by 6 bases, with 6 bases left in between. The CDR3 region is CASSLAYEKLFF. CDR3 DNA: TGTGCCAGCTCACTAGCCTATGAAAAACTGTTTTTT.

The DNA for the CDR3 is TGTGCCAGCAGCGTAGCGCGAGCAGGGGGATATAGTGGCTACACCTTC. This encodes CASSVARAGGYSGYTF. The V gene is TRBV9, the J gene TRBJ1-2; 7 bases agree with TRBD1. J gave up 7 bases and V 0 bases, and 12 bases lay outside the gene matches. The CDR3 sequence is 16 residues long. From germline, CDR1 is SGDLS and CDR2 YYNGEE.

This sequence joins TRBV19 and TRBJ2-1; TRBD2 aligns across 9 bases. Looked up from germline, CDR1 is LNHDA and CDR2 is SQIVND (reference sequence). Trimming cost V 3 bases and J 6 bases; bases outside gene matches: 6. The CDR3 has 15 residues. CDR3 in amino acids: CASSIGLAGSNEQFF. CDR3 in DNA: TGTGCCAGTAGTATTGGCCTAGCGGGATCCAATGAGCAGTTCTTC.

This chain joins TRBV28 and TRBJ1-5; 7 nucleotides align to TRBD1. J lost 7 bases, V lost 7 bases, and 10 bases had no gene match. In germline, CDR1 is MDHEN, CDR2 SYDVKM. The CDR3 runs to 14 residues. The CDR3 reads CASIDPQGLQPQHF. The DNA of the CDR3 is TGTGCCAGCATCGACCCACAGGGGCTCCAGCCCCAGCATTTT. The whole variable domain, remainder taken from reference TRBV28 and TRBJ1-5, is DVKVTQSSRYLVKRTGEKVFLECVQDMDHENMFWYRQDPGLGLRLIYFSYDVKMKEKGDIPEGYSVSREKKERFSLILESASTNQTSMYLCASIDPQGLQPQHFGDGTRLSIL.

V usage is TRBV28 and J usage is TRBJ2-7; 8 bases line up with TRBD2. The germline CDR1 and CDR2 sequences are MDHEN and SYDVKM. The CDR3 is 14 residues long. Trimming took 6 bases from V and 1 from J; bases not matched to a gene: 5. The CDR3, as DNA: TGTGCCAGCAGCTCTAGCGGGCCTTCCTACGAGCAGTACTTC. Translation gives CASSSSGPSYEQYF.

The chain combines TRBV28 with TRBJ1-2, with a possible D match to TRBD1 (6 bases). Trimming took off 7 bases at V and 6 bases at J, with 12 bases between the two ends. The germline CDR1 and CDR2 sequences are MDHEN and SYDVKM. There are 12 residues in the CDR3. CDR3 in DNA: TGTGCCAGCATGACGCAGGGGAATGGCTACACCTTC. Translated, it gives CASMTQGNGYTF.

CDR3 protein: CASSAPATAETYEQYF. As DNA, the CDR3 is TGTGCCAGCAGTGCTCCGGCTACAGCGGAAACCTACGAGCAGTACTTC. V and J are TRBV9 and TRBJ2-7, with a tentative D call TRBD2 (5 bases). Trimming cost V 5 bases and J 2 bases, with 20 bases left between them. Per germline, CDR1 SGDLS and CDR2 YYNGEE. CDR3 length equals 16 residues. The complete variable domain, with remaining parts taken from reference TRBV9 and TRBJ2-7, reads DSGVTQTPKHLITATGQRVTLRCSPRSGDLSVYWYQQSLDQGLQFLIQYYNGEERAKGNILERFSAQQFPDLHSELNLSSLELGDSALYFCASSAPATAETYEQYFGPGTRLTVT.

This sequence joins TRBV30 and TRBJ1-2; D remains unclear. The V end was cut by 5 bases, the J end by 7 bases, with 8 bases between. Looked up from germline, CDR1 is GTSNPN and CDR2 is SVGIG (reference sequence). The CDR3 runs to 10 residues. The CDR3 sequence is CAWPRSGYTF. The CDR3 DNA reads TGTGCCTGGCCCCGTTCTGGCTACACCTTC.

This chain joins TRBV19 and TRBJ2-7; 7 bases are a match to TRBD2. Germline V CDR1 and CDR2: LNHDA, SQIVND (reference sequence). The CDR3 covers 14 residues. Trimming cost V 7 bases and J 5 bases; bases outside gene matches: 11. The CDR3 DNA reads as TGTGCCAGTAATTCACTCAGCGGGAAGGACGAGCAGTACTTC. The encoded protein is CASNSLSGKDEQYF. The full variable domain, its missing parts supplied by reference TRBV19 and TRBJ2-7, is DGGITQSPKYLFRKEGQNVTLSCEQNLNHDAMYWYRQDPGQGLRLIYYSQIVNDFQKGDIAEGYSVSREKKESFPLTVTSAQKNPTAFYLCASNSLSGKDEQYFGPGTRLTVT.

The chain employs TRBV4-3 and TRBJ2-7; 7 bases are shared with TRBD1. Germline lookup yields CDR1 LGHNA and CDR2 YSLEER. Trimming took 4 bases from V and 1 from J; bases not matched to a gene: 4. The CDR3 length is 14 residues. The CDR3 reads CASSPRDSSYEQYF. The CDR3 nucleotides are TGCGCCAGCAGCCCTCGGGACAGTTCCTACGAGCAGTACTTC.

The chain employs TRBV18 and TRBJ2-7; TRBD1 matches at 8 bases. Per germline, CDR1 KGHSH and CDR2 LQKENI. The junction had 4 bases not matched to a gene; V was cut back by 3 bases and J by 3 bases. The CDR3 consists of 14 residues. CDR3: CASSPGQVGYEQYF. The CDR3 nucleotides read TGTGCCAGCTCACCGGGACAGGTCGGCTACGAGCAGTACTTC.

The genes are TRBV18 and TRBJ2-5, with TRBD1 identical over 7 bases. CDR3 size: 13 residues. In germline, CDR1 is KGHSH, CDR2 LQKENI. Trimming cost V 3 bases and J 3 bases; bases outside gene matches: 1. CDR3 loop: CASSPDREETQYF. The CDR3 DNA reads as TGTGCCAGCTCACCCGACAGGGAAGAGACCCAGTACTTC.

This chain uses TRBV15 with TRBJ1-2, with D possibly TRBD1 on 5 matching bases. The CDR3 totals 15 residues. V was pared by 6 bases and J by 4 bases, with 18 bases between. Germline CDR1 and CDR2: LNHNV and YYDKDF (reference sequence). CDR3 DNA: TGTGCCACCAGTGGAGGGGTAGGGCAGGGCTATGGCTACACCTTC. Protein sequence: CATSGGVGQGYGYTF.

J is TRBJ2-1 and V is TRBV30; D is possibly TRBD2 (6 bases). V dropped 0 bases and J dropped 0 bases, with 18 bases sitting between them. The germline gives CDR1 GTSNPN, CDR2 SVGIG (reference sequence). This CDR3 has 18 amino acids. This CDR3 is CAWSVGSGALGSYNEQFF. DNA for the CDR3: TGTGCCTGGAGTGTTGGTTCGGGAGCTCTCGGCTCCTACAATGAGCAGTTCTTC. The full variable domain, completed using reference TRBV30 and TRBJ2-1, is SQTIHQWPATLVQPVGSPLSLECTVEGTSNPNLYWYRQAAGRGLQLLFYSVGIGQISSEVPQNLSASRPQDRQFILSSKKLLLSDSGFYLCAWSVGSGALGSYNEQFFGPGTRLTVL.

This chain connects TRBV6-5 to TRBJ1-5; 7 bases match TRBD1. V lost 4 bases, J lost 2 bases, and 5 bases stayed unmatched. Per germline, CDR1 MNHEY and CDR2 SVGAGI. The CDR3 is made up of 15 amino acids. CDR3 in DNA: TGTGCCAGCAGTTCAGCCGGGACAGGCAATCAGCCCCAGCATTTT. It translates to CASSSAGTGNQPQHF.